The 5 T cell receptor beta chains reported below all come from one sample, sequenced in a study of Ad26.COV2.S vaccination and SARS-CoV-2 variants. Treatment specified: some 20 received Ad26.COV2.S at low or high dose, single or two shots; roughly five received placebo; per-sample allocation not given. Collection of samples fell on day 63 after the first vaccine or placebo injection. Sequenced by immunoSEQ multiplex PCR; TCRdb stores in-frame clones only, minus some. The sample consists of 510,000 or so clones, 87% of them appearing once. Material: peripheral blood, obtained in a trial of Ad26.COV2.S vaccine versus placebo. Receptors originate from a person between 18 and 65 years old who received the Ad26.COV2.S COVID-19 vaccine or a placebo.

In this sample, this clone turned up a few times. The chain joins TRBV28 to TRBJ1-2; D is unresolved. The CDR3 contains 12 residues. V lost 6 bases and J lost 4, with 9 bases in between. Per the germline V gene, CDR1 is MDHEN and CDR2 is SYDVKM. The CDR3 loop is CASSSTIYGYTF. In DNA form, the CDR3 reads TGTGCCAGCAGCTCCACGATCTATGGCTACACCTTC.

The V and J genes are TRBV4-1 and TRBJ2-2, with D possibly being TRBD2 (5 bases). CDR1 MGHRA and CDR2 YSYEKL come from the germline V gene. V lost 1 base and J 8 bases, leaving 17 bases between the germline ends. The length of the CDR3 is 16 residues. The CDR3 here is CASSQGPIPGGGELFF. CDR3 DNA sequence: TGCGCCAGCAGCCAAGGTCCAATTCCTGGCGGGGGGGAGCTGTTTTTT.

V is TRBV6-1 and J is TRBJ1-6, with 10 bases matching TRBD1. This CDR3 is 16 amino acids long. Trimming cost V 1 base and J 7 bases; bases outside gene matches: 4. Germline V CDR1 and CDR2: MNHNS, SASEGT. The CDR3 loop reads CASSEGTGGSNSPLHF. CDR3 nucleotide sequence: TGTGCCAGCAGTGAAGGGACAGGGGGTTCAAATTCACCCCTCCACTTT.

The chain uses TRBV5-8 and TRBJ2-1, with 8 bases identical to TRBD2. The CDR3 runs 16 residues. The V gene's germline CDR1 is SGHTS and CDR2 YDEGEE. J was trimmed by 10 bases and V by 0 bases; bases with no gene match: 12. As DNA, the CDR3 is TGTGCCAGCAGCTTGGAAACGGGAGGGGGGGCCTTCGAGCAGTTCTTC. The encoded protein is CASSLETGGGAFEQFF.

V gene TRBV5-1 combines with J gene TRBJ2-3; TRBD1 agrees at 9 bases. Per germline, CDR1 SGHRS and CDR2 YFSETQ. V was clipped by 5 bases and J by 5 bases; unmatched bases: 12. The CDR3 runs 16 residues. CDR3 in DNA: TGCGCCAGCAGACCGATGACAGGGGGGGAGCGAGATACGCAGTATTTT. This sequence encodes CASRPMTGGERDTQYF.